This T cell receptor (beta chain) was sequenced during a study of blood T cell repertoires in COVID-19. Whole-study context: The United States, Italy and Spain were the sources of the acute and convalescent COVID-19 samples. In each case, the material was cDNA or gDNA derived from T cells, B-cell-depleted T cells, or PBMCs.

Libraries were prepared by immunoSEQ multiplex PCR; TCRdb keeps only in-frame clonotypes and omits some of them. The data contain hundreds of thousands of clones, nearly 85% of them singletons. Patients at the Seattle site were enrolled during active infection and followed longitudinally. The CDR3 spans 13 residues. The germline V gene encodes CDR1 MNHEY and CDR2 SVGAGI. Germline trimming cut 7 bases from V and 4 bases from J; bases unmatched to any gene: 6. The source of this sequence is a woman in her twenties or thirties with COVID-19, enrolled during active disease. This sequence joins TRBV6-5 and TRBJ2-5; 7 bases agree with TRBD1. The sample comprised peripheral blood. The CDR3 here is CASNPSGGETQYF. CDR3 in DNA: TGTGCCAGCAACCCATCAGGGGGAGAGACCCAGTACTTC.